Listed below are T cell receptor beta chains from one sample, sequenced in a study of regulatory T cells in long-lasting Graves disease. TCRdb re-analysed the multiplex PCR reads in MiXCR, keeping a single row per CDR3 protein. In the table there are approximately 300,000 distinct CDR3 sequences, 18% of which are singletons. Sample: peripheral blood mononuclear cells (PBMCs), taken at new diagnosis, from a patient treated with antithyroid drugs. These receptors all stem from a female donor with Graves disease. Each CDR3 is given with its conserved first and last residue. Fields, in order: V gene, J gene, D gene, clone size, CDR3 protein, CDR3 DNA. The D gene is left open where the match is weak. Size is omitted from some rows. Given values are once, few, many or a class for expanded clones.

V gene: TRBV7-9; J gene: TRBJ1-5; D gene: TRBD1; clone size: -; CDR3 protein: CASSLDYGDSQPQHF; CDR3 DNA: TGTGCCAGCAGCTTAGACTACGGGGACAGTCAGCCCCAGCATTTT
V gene: TRBV4-1; J gene: TRBJ2-3; D gene: TRBD1; clone size: many; CDR3 protein: CASTGTGDADTQYF; CDR3 DNA: TGCGCCAGTACCGGGACAGGGGATGCAGATACGCAGTATTTT
V gene: TRBV7-2; J gene: TRBJ2-3; D gene: TRBD2; clone size: many; CDR3 protein: CASSSGLAGTDTQYF; CDR3 DNA: TGTGCCAGCAGCTCTGGACTAGCGGGGACAGATACGCAGTATTTT
V gene: TRBV2; J gene: TRBJ1-2; D gene: -; clone size: many; CDR3 protein: CASSYPGGYTF; CDR3 DNA: TGTGCCAGCAGTTACCCCGGGGGCTACACCTTC
V gene: TRBV5-1; J gene: TRBJ1-1; D gene: -; clone size: many; CDR3 protein: CASSLEPGLTKREAFF; CDR3 DNA: TGCGCCAGCAGCTTGGAACCGGGACTGACTAAAAGAGAAGCTTTCTTT
V gene: TRBV7-9; J gene: TRBJ2-2; D gene: -; clone size: -; CDR3 protein: CASKAKPGELFF; CDR3 DNA: TGTGCCAGCAAGGCTAAACCCGGGGAGCTGTTTTTT
V gene: TRBV7-2; J gene: TRBJ1-5; D gene: TRBD1; clone size: -; CDR3 protein: CASSQGGGTRGQGNQPQHF; CDR3 DNA: TGTGCCAGCAGCCAAGGGGGAGGGACCAGGGGGCAGGGCAATCAGCCCCAGCATTTT
V gene: TRBV12-3/TRBV12-4; J gene: TRBJ1-2; D gene: -; clone size: many; CDR3 protein: CASSLGAGTGYTF; CDR3 DNA: TGTGCCAGCAGTTTAGGGGCAGGGACGGGCTACACCTTC
V gene: TRBV28; J gene: TRBJ1-2; D gene: -; clone size: -; CDR3 protein: CASTRGIYGYTF; CDR3 DNA: TGTGCCAGCACTCGGGGAATCTATGGCTACACCTTC
V gene: TRBV6-1; J gene: TRBJ2-3; D gene: -; clone size: many; CDR3 protein: CASIQGADSDTQYF; CDR3 DNA: TGTGCCAGCATCCAAGGAGCGGACTCAGATACGCAGTATTTT
V gene: TRBV2; J gene: TRBJ2-4; D gene: -; clone size: many; CDR3 protein: CASRKGLANIQYF; CDR3 DNA: TGTGCCAGCAGAAAGGGCCTAGCAAACATTCAGTACTTC
V gene: TRBV19; J gene: TRBJ2-1; D gene: TRBD2; clone size: many; CDR3 protein: CASSPRGLAGGNEQFF; CDR3 DNA: TGTGCCAGTAGTCCCCGAGGACTAGCGGGAGGGAATGAGCAGTTCTTC
V gene: TRBV28; J gene: TRBJ2-7; D gene: TRBD2; clone size: -; CDR3 protein: CASSGLAGVSEQYF; CDR3 DNA: TGTGCCAGCAGCGGACTAGCGGGAGTGAGCGAGCAGTACTTC
V gene: TRBV12-3/TRBV12-4; J gene: TRBJ2-3; D gene: -; clone size: many; CDR3 protein: CASSFSARTDTQYF; CDR3 DNA: TGTGCCAGCAGTTTCTCAGCGCGCACAGATACGCAGTATTTT
V gene: TRBV2; J gene: TRBJ2-5; D gene: -; clone size: many; CDR3 protein: CASSEALETQYF; CDR3 DNA: TGTGCCAGCAGTGAAGCGCTCGAGACCCAGTACTTC
V gene: TRBV7-8; J gene: TRBJ2-7; D gene: TRBD2; clone size: many; CDR3 protein: CASSLRAGGIPGEQYF; CDR3 DNA: TGTGCCAGCAGCTTAAGGGCGGGAGGAATCCCAGGAGAGCAGTACTTC
V gene: TRBV6-5; J gene: TRBJ2-2; D gene: TRBD2; clone size: -; CDR3 protein: CASSYSWGEFGGSGTGELFF; CDR3 DNA: TGTGCCAGCAGTTACTCGTGGGGGGAATTCGGGGGTAGCGGGACCGGGGAGCTGTTTTTT
V gene: TRBV6-2/TRBV6-3; J gene: TRBJ1-2; D gene: -; clone size: -; CDR3 protein: CASSSRGANYGYTF; CDR3 DNA: TGTGCCAGCAGTTCGAGGGGAGCTAACTATGGCTACACCTTC
V gene: TRBV7-8; J gene: TRBJ2-7; D gene: TRBD2; clone size: many; CDR3 protein: CASSLQAGDGNEQYF; CDR3 DNA: TGTGCCAGCAGCTTACAAGCGGGAGACGGAAACGAGCAGTACTTC
V gene: TRBV25-1; J gene: TRBJ1-3; D gene: -; clone size: -; CDR3 protein: CASSESVRGRGRGNTIYF; CDR3 DNA: TGTGCCAGCAGTGAATCTGTCAGGGGCCGAGGAAGAGGAAACACCATATATTTT
V gene: TRBV28; J gene: TRBJ1-5; D gene: -; clone size: -; CDR3 protein: CASSLSKDVWRNQPQHF; CDR3 DNA: TGTGCCAGCAGTTTATCTAAGGACGTCTGGCGCAATCAGCCCCAGCATTTT
V gene: TRBV12-3/TRBV12-4; J gene: TRBJ2-2; D gene: -; clone size: many; CDR3 protein: CASSPFVGGTGELFF; CDR3 DNA: TGTGCCAGCAGTCCTTTTGTGGGGGGAACCGGGGAGCTGTTTTTT
V gene: TRBV6-1; J gene: TRBJ1-1; D gene: -; clone size: many; CDR3 protein: CAISGLWQAFF; CDR3 DNA: TGTGCCATCAGCGGCTTGTGGCAAGCTTTCTTT
V gene: TRBV28; J gene: TRBJ2-5; D gene: -; clone size: many; CDR3 protein: CASSPYREGETQYF; CDR3 DNA: TGTGCCAGCAGCCCTTACAGGGAGGGAGAGACCCAGTACTTC
V gene: TRBV6-1; J gene: TRBJ1-5; D gene: -; clone size: -; CDR3 protein: CASSPGTPLEHQPQHF; CDR3 DNA: TGTGCCAGCAGTCCCGGGACACCCTTAGAGCATCAGCCCCAGCATTTT
V gene: TRBV19; J gene: TRBJ1-4; D gene: -; clone size: -; CDR3 protein: CAARGSGELFF; CDR3 DNA: TGTGCCGCCAGGGGTAGCGGAGAACTGTTTTTT
V gene: TRBV12-3/TRBV12-4; J gene: TRBJ2-1; D gene: -; clone size: many; CDR3 protein: CASSLRSAINEQFF; CDR3 DNA: TGTGCCAGCAGTCTGCGGAGTGCAATTAATGAGCAGTTCTTC
V gene: TRBV5-6; J gene: TRBJ2-7; D gene: TRBD2; clone size: few; CDR3 protein: CASSQTPSGSFDEQYF; CDR3 DNA: TGTGCCAGCAGCCAAACACCTAGCGGGAGTTTCGACGAGCAGTACTTC
V gene: TRBV28; J gene: TRBJ1-2; D gene: -; clone size: many; CDR3 protein: CASSLLTINYGYTF; CDR3 DNA: TGTGCCAGCAGTCTCCTGACCATTAACTATGGCTACACCTTC
V gene: TRBV7-9; J gene: TRBJ2-3; D gene: TRBD2; clone size: -; CDR3 protein: CASSDNRLAGGADTQYF; CDR3 DNA: TGTGCCAGCAGCGACAATCGACTAGCGGGAGGGGCAGATACGCAGTATTTT
V gene: TRBV4-1; J gene: TRBJ2-7; D gene: TRBD2; clone size: -; CDR3 protein: CASSQGLAGYEQYF; CDR3 DNA: TGCGCCAGCAGCCAGGGACTAGCGGGCTACGAGCAGTACTTC
V gene: TRBV6-5; J gene: TRBJ2-2; D gene: -; clone size: many; CDR3 protein: CASSYSRNTGELFF; CDR3 DNA: TGTGCCAGCAGTTACTCCCGGAACACCGGGGAGCTGTTTTTT
V gene: TRBV15; J gene: TRBJ2-1; D gene: TRBD1; clone size: -; CDR3 protein: CATSRGTGETNEQFF; CDR3 DNA: TGTGCCACCAGCAGAGGGACAGGGGAGACCAATGAGCAGTTCTTC
V gene: TRBV2; J gene: TRBJ1-1; D gene: -; clone size: -; CDR3 protein: CASSEGLGKGGTEAFF; CDR3 DNA: TGTGCCAGCAGTGAGGGACTCGGGAAAGGGGGCACTGAAGCTTTCTTT
V gene: TRBV24-1; J gene: TRBJ2-2; D gene: TRBD2; clone size: many; CDR3 protein: CATSDLPGTSAGTGELFF; CDR3 DNA: TGTGCCACCAGTGATTTGCCCGGGACTAGCGCCGGCACCGGGGAGCTGTTTTTT
V gene: TRBV30; J gene: TRBJ2-3; D gene: -; clone size: -; CDR3 protein: CAWSAGSTTLDTQYF; CDR3 DNA: TGTGCCTGGAGTGCCGGTTCGACAACCTTAGATACGCAGTATTTT
V gene: TRBV5-4; J gene: TRBJ1-1; D gene: TRBD1; clone size: -; CDR3 protein: CASSLARQGGNTEAFF; CDR3 DNA: TGTGCCAGCAGCTTGGCCCGACAGGGGGGGAACACTGAAGCTTTCTTT
V gene: TRBV5-1; J gene: TRBJ2-7; D gene: -; clone size: many; CDR3 protein: CASSHLTDSYEQYF; CDR3 DNA: TGCGCCAGCAGCCATCTGACGGACTCCTACGAGCAGTACTTC